The 20 T cell receptor beta chains below come from one sample, sequenced in a study of shared clonotypes between healthy human individuals. Here immunoSEQ multiplex PCR was the method, and the copy in TCRdb shows in-frame clones only, minus some. The sample yields some 2,500,000 clones, 90% to 95% seen once. Sequencing used naive CD4+ T cells from PBMCs. The subset is: CD45RA+ positively selected. The origin of the receptors is a man aged 18 to 29 in good health. Some clones in this sample may be carry-over from other donors' samples.

This chain uses TRBV4-1 with TRBJ2-3; 13 bases line up with TRBD2. The CDR3 is made up of 19 amino acids. After removal of 1 base from V and 4 bases from J, the junction contained 11 bases not matched to a gene. The germline V gene has CDR1 MGHRA and CDR2 YSYEKL. The CDR3 sequence: CASSQAPGTSGISADTQYF. CDR3 sequence (DNA): TGCGCCAGCAGCCAAGCCCCCGGGACTAGCGGGATATCGGCAGATACGCAGTATTTT.

This chain joins TRBV5-1 and TRBJ1-4; TRBD1 matches 8 bases. The CDR3 is 16 amino acids. V lost 1 base to trimming and J lost 7 bases; unmatched junction nucleotides: 9. From germline, CDR1 is SGHRS and CDR2 YFSETQ. For the CDR3, the DNA is TGCGCCAGCAGCTTGCTGCAGGGGGCGCGCGGTGAAAAACTGTTTTTT. Protein: CASSLLQGARGEKLFF. The full variable domain, its missing parts supplied by reference TRBV5-1 and TRBJ1-4, is KAGVTQTPRYLIKTRGQQVTLSCSPISGHRSVSWYQQTPGQGLQFLFEYFSETQRNKGNFPGRFSGRQFSNSRSEMNVSTLELGDSALYLCASSLLQGARGEKLFFGSGTQLSVL.

The chain has TRBV7-8 and TRBJ2-5; D may correspond to TRBD1 or TRBD2 (5 bases each). The V gene lost 5 bases and the J gene lost 2 bases, with 18 bases spanning the gap. The CDR3 loop spans 16 amino acids. Germline V gene data show CDR1 as SGHVS and CDR2 as FQNEAQ. DNA for the CDR3: TGTGCCAGCAGCCCCGGGTGGGGACGATGGCAAGAGACCCAGTACTTC. Residues: CASSPGWGRWQETQYF.

The chain carries TRBV6-5 and TRBJ2-7; the match to TRBD1 covers 8 bases. Germline V lookup: CDR1 MNHEY, CDR2 SVGAGI. The CDR3 spans 14 residues. The trim removed 6 bases at V and 0 bases at J, leaving 4 bases unmatched. The CDR3 sequence is CASRAGTGSYEQYF. The CDR3 nucleotides are TGTGCCAGCAGGGCCGGGACAGGCTCCTACGAGCAGTACTTC.

The chain couples TRBV30 to TRBJ2-5, with 12 nucleotides matching TRBD2. Trimming removed 5 bases from V and 5 bases from J; junction bases left unmatched: 6. From germline, CDR1 is GTSNPN and CDR2 SVGIG (reference sequence). This CDR3 comprises 14 residues. In nucleotides, the CDR3 is TGTGCCTGGTCTAGCGGGAGGGGGGACGAGACCCAGTACTTC. Translation: CAWSSGRGDETQYF. Full variable domain (remainder filled in from reference TRBV30 and TRBJ2-5): SQTIHQWPATLVQPVGSPLSLECTVEGTSNPNLYWYRQAAGRGLQLLFYSVGIGQISSEVPQNLSASRPQDRQFILSSKKLLLSDSGFYLCAWSSGRGDETQYFGPGTRLLVL.

The genes are TRBV30 and TRBJ2-7, with 9 bases fitting TRBD1. Germline assignment: CDR1 GTSNPN and CDR2 SVGIG (reference sequence). The J segment lost 4 bases and the V segment lost 2 bases, leaving 6 bases of the junction unmatched. The CDR3 length is 14 residues. The CDR3 region is CAWSLGQGRYEQYF. The CDR3 region has the DNA TGTGCCTGGAGTCTGGGACAGGGAAGGTACGAGCAGTACTTC.

This chain links TRBV25-1 with TRBJ2-5, with D perhaps matching TRBD1 (6 bases). CDR3 length: 15 amino acids. Per germline, CDR1 MGHDK and CDR2 SYGVNS. The V end was cut by 6 bases, the J end by 4 bases, with 18 bases between. CDR3 sequence reads: CASRLAGDGVETQYF. The CDR3 DNA reads as TGTGCCAGCAGATTGGCAGGGGATGGGGTAGAGACCCAGTACTTC.

The rearrangement links TRBV19 to TRBJ2-6; D gene ambiguous. From germline, CDR1 is LNHDA and CDR2 SQIVND (reference sequence). V dropped 3 bases and J dropped 0 bases, with 6 bases sitting between them. The CDR3 covers 15 residues. The DNA for the CDR3 is TGTGCCAGTAGTATGAAGAGCTCTGGGGCCAACGTCCTGACTTTC. As protein: CASSMKSSGANVLTF.

This clone appeared a single time. The identical CDR3 is also encoded by other nucleotide sequences in the sample. The chain carries TRBV5-1 and TRBJ1-1, with TRBD1 matching over 8 bases. The J segment lost 4 bases and the V segment lost 4 bases, leaving 3 bases of the junction unmatched. Germline V CDR1 and CDR2: SGHRS, YFSETQ. The CDR3 loop spans 13 amino acids. The CDR3 here is CASSQGAGTEAFF. The CDR3 region has the DNA TGCGCCAGCAGCCAGGGGGCGGGCACTGAAGCTTTCTTT.

Of note for this clone: Germline is not matched at one junction end, which may reflect a read error. This chain links TRBV6-6 with TRBJ2-7, with D perhaps assigned TRBD1 or TRBD2 (5 bases each). The length of the CDR3 is 12 residues. Germline CDR1 reads MNHNY; CDR2 reads SVGAGI (reference sequence). The CDR3 spells CASSYATGTGFF. The CDR3 region has the DNA TGTGCCAGCAGTTACGCGACCGGGACGGGGTTCTTC.

The gene calls are TRBV11-2 and TRBJ1-1; a possible D gene is TRBD1 (5 bases). V dropped 4 bases and J dropped 1 base, with 10 bases sitting between them. This CDR3 spans 14 amino acids. Germline CDR1 and CDR2: SGHAT and FQNNGV. CDR3 loop: CASSSLGGNTEAFF. The CDR3 nucleotides are TGTGCCAGCAGCTCCCTCGGGGGGAACACTGAAGCTTTCTTT.

This chain connects TRBV5-3 to TRBJ2-1; D possibly corresponds to TRBD2 (6 bases). TRBV5-3 is flagged as an ORF with uncertain function. Trimming removed 3 bases from V and 7 bases from J, with 11 bases in between. This CDR3 is 13 amino acids long. The CDR3 DNA reads as TGTGCCAGAAGCTGGAGGGTGGGTAATGAGCAGTTCTTC. Translating it yields CARSWRVGNEQFF.

V gene TRBV6-5 combines with J gene TRBJ2-3; 7 nucleotides align to TRBD1. This CDR3 region has 16 residues. CDR1 and CDR2 from the germline V gene are MNHEY and SVGAGI. V shed 0 bases, J shed 3 bases, and the junction held 6 bases outside the gene matches. CDR3 DNA: TGTGCCAGCAGTTACTCGGTGTCAGGGGGAACAGATACGCAGTATTTT. Translating gives CASSYSVSGGTDTQYF.

The chain links TRBV7-2 to TRBJ2-5; D uncertain. This CDR3 has 15 amino acids. V lost 1 base and J lost 2, with 11 bases in between. Germline CDR1 and CDR2: SGHTA and FQGNSA. For the CDR3, the DNA is TGTGCCAGCAGCTTAGTGGCTCTGCAACAAGAGACCCAGTACTTC. Translating it yields CASSLVALQQETQYF.

This clone was counted a single time. The V call is TRBV18, the J call TRBJ1-5; the D gene is possibly TRBD1 (6 bases). The CDR3 runs to 15 residues. V gave up 6 bases and J gave up 4 bases, with 16 bases separating them. Germline lookup yields CDR1 KGHSH and CDR2 LQKENI. This CDR3 reads CASSLPGGENQPQHF. Written as DNA, the CDR3 is TGTGCCAGCTCGTTACCCGGGGGCGAGAATCAGCCCCAGCATTTT.

This chain joins TRBV2 and TRBJ1-6, with no clear D. V was cut by 5 bases and J by 6 bases, with 20 bases left in between. The CDR3 has 17 residues. Germline V gene data show CDR1 as SNHLY and CDR2 as FYNNEI. The CDR3 DNA sequence: TGTGCCAGCAGTCTTGCCCTGATTGAGCCCTCTAATTCACCCCTCCACTTT. Its protein is CASSLALIEPSNSPLHF.

V gene TRBV5-1 combines with J gene TRBJ2-3; D might be TRBD1 or TRBD2, each matching 5 bases. V lost 0 bases and J 2 bases, leaving 10 bases between the germline ends. The CDR3 spans 15 residues. Germline V gives CDR1 SGHRS, CDR2 YFSETQ. CDR3 amino acids: CASSLVGVTTDTQYF. The CDR3 DNA reads TGCGCCAGCAGCTTGGTGGGGGTTACCACAGATACGCAGTATTTT.

The chain couples TRBV4-3 to TRBJ1-2; tentative D call: TRBD1 (6 bases). V lost 0 bases to trimming and J lost 6 bases, with 17 bases between them. The V gene's germline CDR1 is LGHNA and CDR2 YSLEER. This CDR3 contains 16 residues. CDR3 sequence (DNA): TGCGCCAGCAGCCAAGATCGGAGGGGGGGCAGCCATGGCTACACCTTC. It translates to CASSQDRRGGSHGYTF.

The J gene is TRBJ1-2, the V gene TRBV4-1; D remains ambiguous. CDR1 and CDR2 from the germline V gene are MGHRA and YSYEKL. Trimming took 1 base from V and 7 from J, leaving 10 bases between them. CDR3 size: 13 residues. The CDR3 loop reads CASSQVLVVGYTF. CDR3 nucleotide sequence: TGCGCCAGCAGCCAAGTACTGGTGGTTGGCTACACCTTC.

This rearrangement joins TRBV6-5 to TRBJ2-3, with 10 bases lining up with TRBD1. V was clipped by 4 bases and J by 6 bases; unmatched bases: 10. The length of the CDR3 is 16 residues. Germline values: CDR1 MNHEY, CDR2 SVGAGI. CDR3 residues: CASSWGWGQGLDTQYF. CDR3 coding DNA: TGTGCCAGCAGTTGGGGGTGGGGACAGGGGCTCGATACGCAGTATTTT.